The clone carrying this TCR beta chain was detected many times. What it binds is unknown. The data are from a study of T-cell reconstitution after alpha-beta-depleted transplantation in children. Study-wide points: When one year had passed after transplant, most T-cell counts and diversity came from newly produced T cells. Several hundred rapidly expanded clones from non-depleted graft cells reportedly supplied alpha-beta T cells about two months post-transplant. The high TCRbeta diversity at day 60 in some patients came from surviving recipient T cells and thymic progenitors.

Trimming removed 3 bases from V and 2 bases from J, with 6 bases in between. From germline, CDR1 is MGHRA and CDR2 YSYEKL. The CDR3 length is 13 residues. Unique molecular identifiers were built into the TCRbeta library. MiXCR was run by TCRdb on the PCR reads, yielding one entry per CDR3 protein. Of about 440,000 distinct CDR3 sequences listed, about 40% are singletons. The TCR comes from a girl aged 2 to 10 with aplastic anemia, due to receive a stem cell transplant. This material consisted of PBMCs, taken before TCRalphabeta/CD19-depleted stem cell transplant. The V call is TRBV4-1, the J call TRBJ2-3; D uncertain. This CDR3 is CASSHTITDTQYF. CDR3 DNA: TGCGCCAGCAGCCACACGATCACAGATACGCAGTATTTT.